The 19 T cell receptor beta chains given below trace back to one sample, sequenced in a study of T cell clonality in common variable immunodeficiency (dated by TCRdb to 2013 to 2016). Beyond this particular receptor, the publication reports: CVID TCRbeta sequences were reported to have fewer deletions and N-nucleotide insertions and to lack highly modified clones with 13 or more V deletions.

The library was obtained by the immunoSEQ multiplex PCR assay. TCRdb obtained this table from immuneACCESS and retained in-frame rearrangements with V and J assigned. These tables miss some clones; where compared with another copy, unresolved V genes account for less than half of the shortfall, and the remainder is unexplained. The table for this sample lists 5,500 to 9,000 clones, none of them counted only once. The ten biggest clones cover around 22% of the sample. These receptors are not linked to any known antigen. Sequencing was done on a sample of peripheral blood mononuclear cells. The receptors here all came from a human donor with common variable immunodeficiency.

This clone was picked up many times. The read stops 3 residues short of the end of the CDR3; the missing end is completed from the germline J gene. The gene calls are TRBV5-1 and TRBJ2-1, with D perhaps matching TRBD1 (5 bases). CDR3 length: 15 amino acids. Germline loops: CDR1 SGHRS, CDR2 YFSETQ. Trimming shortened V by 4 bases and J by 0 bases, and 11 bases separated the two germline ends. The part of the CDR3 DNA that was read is TGCGCCAGCAGCCTGGACACAACCTCCTACAATGAG. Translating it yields CASSLDTTSYNE. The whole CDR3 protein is CASSLDTTSYNEQFF.

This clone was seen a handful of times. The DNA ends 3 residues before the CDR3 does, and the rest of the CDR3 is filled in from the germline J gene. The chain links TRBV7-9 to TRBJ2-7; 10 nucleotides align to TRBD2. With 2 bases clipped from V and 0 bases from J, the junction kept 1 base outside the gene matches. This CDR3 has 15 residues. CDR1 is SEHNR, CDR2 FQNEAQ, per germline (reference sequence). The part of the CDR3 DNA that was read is TGTGCCAGCAGCTTATCTAGCGGGGGCTCCTACGAG. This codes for CASSLSSGGSYE. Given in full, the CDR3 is CASSLSSGGSYEQYF.

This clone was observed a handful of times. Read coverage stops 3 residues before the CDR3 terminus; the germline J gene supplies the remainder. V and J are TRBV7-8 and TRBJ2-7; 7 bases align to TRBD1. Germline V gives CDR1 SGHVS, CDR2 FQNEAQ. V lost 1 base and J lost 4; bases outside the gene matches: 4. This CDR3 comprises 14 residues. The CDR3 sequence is CASSLVGQWYEQYF. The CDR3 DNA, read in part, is TGTGCCAGCAGCTTAGTGGGACAGTGGTACGAG.

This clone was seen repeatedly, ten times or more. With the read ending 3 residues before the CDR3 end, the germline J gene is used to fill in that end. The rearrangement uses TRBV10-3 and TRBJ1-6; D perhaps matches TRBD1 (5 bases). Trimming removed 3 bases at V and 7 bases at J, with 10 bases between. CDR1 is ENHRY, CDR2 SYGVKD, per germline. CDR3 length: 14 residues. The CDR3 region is CAISEGHENSPLHF. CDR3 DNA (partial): TGTGCCATCAGTGAAGGACACGAGAATTCACCC.

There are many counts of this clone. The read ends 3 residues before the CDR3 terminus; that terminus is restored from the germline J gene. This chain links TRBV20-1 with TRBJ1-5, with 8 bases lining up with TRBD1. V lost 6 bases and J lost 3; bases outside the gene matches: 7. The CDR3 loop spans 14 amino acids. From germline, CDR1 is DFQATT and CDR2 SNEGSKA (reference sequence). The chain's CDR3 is CSARGTGDNQPQHF. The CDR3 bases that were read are TGCAGTGCACGAGGGACAGGCGACAATCAGCCC.

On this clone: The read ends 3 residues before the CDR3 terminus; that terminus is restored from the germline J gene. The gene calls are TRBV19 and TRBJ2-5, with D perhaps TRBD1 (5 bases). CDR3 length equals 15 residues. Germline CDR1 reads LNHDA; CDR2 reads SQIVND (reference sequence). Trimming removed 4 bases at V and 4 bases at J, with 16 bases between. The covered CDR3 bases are TGTGCCAGTAGTAAACTAATCGACAGTCGAGAGACC. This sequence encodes CASSKLIDSRET. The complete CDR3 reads CASSKLIDSRETQYF.

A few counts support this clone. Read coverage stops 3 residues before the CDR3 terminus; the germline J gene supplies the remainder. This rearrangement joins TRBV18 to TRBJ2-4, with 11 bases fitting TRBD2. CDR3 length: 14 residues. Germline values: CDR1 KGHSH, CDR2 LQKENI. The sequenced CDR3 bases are TGTGCCAGCTCACCGGGACTAGCGGTACCGTCT. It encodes CASSPGLAVPS. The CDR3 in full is CASSPGLAVPSQYF.

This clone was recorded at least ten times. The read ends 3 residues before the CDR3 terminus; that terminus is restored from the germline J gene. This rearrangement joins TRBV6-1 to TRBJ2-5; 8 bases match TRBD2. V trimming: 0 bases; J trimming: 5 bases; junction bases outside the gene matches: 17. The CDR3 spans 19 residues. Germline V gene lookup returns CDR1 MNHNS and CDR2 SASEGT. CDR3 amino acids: CASSEAYVTGTRGAETQYF. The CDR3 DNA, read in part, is TGTGCCAGCAGTGAAGCGTACGTAACCGGGACTAGGGGCGCGGAGACC.

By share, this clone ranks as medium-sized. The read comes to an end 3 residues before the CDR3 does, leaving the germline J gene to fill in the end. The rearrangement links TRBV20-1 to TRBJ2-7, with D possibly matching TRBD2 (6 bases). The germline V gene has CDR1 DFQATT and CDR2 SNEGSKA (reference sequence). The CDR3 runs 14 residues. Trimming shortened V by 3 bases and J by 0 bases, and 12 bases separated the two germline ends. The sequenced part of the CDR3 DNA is TGCAGTGCTAGTCGTAGCGGTAGCTCCTACGAG. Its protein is CSASRSGSSYE. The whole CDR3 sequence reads CSASRSGSSYEQYF.

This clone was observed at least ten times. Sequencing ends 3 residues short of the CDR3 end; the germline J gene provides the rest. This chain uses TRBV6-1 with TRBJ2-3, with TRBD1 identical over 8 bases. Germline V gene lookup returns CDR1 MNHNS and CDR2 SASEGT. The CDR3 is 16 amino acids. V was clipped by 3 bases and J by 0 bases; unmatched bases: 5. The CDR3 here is CASSDRGQESTDTQYF. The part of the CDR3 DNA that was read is TGTGCCAGCAGTGATCGGGGACAGGAGAGCACAGATACG.

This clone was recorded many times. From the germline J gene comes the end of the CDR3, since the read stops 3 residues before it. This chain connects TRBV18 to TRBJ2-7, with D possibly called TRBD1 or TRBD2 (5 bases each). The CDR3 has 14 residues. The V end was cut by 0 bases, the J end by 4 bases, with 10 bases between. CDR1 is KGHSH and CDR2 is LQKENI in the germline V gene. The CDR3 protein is CASSPPSREYEQYF. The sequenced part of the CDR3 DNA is TGTGCCAGCTCACCACCGTCCAGGGAGTACGAG.

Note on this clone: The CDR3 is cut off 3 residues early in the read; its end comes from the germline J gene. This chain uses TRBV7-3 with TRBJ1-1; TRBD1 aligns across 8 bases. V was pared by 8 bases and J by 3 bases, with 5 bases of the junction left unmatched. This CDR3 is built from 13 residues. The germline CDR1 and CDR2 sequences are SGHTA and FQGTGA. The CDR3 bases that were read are TGTGCCAGCTCTGAGACAGGGGACACTGAA. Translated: CASSETGDTE. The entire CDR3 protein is CASSETGDTEAFF.

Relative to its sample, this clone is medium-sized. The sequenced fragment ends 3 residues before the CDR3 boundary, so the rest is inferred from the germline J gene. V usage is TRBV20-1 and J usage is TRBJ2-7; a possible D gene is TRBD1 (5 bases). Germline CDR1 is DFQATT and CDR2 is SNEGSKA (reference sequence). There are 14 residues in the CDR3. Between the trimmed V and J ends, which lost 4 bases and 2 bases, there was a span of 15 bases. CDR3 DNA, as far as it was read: TGCAGTGCTATGAAGACAGTATCAACCTACGAG. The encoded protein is CSAMKTVSTYE. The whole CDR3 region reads CSAMKTVSTYEQYF.

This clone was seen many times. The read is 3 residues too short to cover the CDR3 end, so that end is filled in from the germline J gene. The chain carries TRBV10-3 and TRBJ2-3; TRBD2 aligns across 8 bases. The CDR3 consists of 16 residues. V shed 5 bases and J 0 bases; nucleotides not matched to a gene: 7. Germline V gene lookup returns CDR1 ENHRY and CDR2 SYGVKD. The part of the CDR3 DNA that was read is TGTGCCATCAGTCCCTCCCCTAGCGGGAGCACAGATACG. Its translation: CAISPSPSGSTDT. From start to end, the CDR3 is CAISPSPSGSTDTQYF.

The CDR3 here is CASSEVAGGRYEQYF. The sequenced CDR3 bases are TGTGCCAGCAGTGAAGTAGCGGGAGGGCGGTACGAG. The V and J genes are TRBV2 and TRBJ2-7; 11 bases align to TRBD2. Read data end 3 residues before the CDR3 end; the end is taken from the germline J gene. CDR3 length equals 15 residues. Germline trimming cut 1 base from V and 4 bases from J; bases unmatched to any gene: 3. CDR1 SNHLY and CDR2 FYNNEI come from the germline V gene.

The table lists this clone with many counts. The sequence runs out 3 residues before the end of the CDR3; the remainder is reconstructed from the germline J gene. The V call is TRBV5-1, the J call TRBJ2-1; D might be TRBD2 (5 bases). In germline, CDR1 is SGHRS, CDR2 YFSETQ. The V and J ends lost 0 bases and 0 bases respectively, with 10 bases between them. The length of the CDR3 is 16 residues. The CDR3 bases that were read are TGCGCCAGCAGCTTGGTGGAGGCTAGCTCCTACAATGAG. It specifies CASSLVEASSYNE. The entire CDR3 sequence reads CASSLVEASSYNEQFF.

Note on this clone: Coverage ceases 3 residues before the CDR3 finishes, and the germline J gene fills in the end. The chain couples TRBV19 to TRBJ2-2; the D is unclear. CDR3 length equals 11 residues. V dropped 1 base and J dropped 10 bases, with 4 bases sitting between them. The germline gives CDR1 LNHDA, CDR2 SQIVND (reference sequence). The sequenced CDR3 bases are TGTGCCAGTAGTATAGCTCTGGAG. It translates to CASSIALE. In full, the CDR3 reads CASSIALELFF.

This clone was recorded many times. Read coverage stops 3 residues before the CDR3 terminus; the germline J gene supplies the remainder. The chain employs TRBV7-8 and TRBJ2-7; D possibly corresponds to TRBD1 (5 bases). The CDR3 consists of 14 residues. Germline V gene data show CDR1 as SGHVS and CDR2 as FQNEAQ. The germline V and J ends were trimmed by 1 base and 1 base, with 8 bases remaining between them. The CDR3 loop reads CASSLGGRSYEQYF. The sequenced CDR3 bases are TGTGCCAGCAGCTTAGGGGGCCGGTCCTACGAG.

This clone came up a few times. The CDR3 sequence: CSAREGEREQYF. The covered CDR3 bases are TGCAGTGCTAGGGAGGGTGAACGCGAG. The J gene is TRBJ2-7, the V gene TRBV20-1; possibly TRBD2 for D (6 bases). The read is 3 residues too short to cover the CDR3 end, so that end is filled in from the germline J gene. The CDR3 consists of 12 residues. CDR1 is DFQATT and CDR2 is SNEGSKA in the germline V gene (reference sequence). V was pared by 3 bases and J by 6 bases, with 12 bases between.